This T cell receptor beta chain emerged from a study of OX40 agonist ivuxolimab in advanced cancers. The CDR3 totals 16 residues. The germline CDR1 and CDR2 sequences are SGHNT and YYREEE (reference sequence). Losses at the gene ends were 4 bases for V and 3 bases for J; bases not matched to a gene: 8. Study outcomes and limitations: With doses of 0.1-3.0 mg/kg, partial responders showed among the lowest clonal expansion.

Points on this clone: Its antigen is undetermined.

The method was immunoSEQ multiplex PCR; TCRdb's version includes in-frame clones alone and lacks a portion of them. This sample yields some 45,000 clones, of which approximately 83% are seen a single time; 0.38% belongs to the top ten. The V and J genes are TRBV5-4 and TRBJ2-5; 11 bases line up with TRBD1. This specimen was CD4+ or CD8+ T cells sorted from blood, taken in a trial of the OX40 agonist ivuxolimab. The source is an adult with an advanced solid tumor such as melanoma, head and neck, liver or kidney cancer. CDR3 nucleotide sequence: TGTGCCAGCAGCCCCAGGACAGGGGGCGGGGAAGAGACCCAGTACTTC. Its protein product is CASSPRTGGGEETQYF.